This TCR beta chain is drawn from a study of cytomegalovirus exposure and HLA in healthy donors. Findings and limits, study-wide: A later examination showed that TCR association rates differed by HLA locus, with DRB1 most and HLA-C fewest.

About this clone: Its specificity is unknown.

The PCR ran on 60 Vbeta and 13 Jbeta primers. Sequencing used immunoSEQ multiplex PCR; TCRdb keeps in-frame clones, though not all of them. The top ten hold about 5.5% of the sample, which has 130,000 or so clones, over 8% seen once. Germline CDR1 MGHRA, CDR2 YSYEKL. Trimming removed 0 bases from V and 6 bases from J, with 12 bases in between. This CDR3 is 14 amino acids long. Each of the donors was a healthy bone marrow donor. The sequenced sample was PBMCs. This chain connects TRBV4-1 to TRBJ2-7; no reliable D call. The clonotype comes from a man aged 40-49 years in good health and CMV-seronegative. CDR3 loop: CASSQDPTPIEQYF. CDR3 nucleotide sequence: TGCGCCAGCAGCCAAGATCCCACTCCGATCGAGCAGTACTTC.